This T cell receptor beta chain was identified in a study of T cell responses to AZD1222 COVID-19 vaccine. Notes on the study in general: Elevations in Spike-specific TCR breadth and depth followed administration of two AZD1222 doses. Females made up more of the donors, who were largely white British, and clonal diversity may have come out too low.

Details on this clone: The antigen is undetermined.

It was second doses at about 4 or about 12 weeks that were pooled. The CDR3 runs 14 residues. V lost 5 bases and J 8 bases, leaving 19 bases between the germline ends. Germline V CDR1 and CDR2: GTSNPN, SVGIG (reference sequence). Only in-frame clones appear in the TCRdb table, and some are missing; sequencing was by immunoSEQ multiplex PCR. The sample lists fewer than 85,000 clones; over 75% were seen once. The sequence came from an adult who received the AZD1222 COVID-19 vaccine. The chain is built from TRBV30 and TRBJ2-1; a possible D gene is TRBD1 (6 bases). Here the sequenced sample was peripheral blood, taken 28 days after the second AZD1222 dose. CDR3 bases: TGTGCCTGGGAACAGGGAACGGCTCTCGATGAGCAGTTCTTC. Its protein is CAWEQGTALDEQFF.